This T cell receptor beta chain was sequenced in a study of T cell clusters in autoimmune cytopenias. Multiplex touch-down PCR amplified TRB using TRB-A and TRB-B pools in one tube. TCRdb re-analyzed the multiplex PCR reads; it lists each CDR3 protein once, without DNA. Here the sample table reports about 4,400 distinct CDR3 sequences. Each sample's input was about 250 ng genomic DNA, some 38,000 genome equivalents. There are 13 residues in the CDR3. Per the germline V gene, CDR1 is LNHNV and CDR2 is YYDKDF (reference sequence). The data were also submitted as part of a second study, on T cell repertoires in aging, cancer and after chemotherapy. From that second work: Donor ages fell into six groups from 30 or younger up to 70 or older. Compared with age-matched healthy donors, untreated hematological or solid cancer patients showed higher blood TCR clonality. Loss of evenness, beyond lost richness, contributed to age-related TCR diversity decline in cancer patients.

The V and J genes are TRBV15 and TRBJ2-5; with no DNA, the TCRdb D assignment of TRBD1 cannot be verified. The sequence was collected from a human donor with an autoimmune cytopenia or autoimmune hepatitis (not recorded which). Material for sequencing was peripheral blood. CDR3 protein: CASAGTDQETQYF. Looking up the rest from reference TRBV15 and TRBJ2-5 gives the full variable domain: DAMVIQNPRYQVTQFGKPVTLSCSQTLNHNVMYWYQQKSSQAPKLLFHYYDKDFNNEADTPDNFQSRRPNTSFCFLDIRSPGLGDTAMYLCASAGTDQETQYFGPGTRLLVL.